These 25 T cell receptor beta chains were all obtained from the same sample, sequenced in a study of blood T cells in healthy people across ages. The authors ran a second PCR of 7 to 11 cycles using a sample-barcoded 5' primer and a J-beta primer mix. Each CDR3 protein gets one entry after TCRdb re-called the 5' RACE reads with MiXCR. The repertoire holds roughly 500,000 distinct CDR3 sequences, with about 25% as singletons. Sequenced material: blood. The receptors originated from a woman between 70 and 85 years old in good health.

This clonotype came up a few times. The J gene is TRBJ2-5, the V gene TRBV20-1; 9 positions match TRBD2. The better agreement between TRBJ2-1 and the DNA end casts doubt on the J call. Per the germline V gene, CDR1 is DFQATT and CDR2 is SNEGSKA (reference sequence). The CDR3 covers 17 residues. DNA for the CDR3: TGCAGTGCTAGTGCTAGTGCGGTAGCGGGGGCTTGGAATGAGCAGTTCTTC. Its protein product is CSASASAVAGAWNEQFF.

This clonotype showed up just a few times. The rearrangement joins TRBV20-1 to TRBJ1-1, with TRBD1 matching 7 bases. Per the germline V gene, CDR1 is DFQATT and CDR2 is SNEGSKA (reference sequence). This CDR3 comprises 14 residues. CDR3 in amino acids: CRPQGGRGNTEAFF. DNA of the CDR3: TGCAGACCCCAGGGGGGCAGGGGGAACACTGAAGCTTTCTTT.

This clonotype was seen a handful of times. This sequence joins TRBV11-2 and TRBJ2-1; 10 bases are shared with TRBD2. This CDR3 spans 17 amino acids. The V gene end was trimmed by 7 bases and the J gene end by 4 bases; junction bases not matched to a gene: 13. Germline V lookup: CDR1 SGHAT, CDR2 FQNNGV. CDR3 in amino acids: CASNEGRLAGIYNEQFF. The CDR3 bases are TGTGCCAGCAACGAGGGGAGACTAGCGGGTATTTACAATGAGCAGTTCTTC.

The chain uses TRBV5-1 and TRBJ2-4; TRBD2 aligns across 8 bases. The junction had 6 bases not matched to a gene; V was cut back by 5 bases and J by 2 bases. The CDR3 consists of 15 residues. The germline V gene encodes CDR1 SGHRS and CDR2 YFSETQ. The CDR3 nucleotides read TGCGCCAGCAGTTTGACTAGCGTAACCAAAAACATTCAGTACTTC. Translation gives CASSLTSVTKNIQYF.

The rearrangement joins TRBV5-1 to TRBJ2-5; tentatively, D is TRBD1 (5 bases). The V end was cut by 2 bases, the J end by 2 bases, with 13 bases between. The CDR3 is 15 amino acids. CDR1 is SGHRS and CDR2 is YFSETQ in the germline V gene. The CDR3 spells CASSLDSLTQETQYF. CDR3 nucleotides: TGCGCCAGCAGCTTAGACAGCTTAACTCAAGAGACCCAGTACTTC.

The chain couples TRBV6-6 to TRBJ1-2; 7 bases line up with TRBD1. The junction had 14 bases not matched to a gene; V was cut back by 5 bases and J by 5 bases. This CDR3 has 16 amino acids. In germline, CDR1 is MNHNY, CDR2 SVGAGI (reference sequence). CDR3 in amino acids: CASSRLTGNMGYGYTF. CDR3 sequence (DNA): TGTGCCAGCAGTCGTCTGACAGGGAACATGGGGTATGGCTACACCTTC.

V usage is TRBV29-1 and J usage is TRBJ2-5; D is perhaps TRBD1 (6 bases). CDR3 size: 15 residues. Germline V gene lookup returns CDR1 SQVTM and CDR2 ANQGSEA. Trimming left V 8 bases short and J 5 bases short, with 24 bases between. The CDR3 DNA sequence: TGCAGCTCGGCCGGGTACCAGGGGCGGGCGGAGACCCAGTACTTC. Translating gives CSSAGYQGRAETQYF.

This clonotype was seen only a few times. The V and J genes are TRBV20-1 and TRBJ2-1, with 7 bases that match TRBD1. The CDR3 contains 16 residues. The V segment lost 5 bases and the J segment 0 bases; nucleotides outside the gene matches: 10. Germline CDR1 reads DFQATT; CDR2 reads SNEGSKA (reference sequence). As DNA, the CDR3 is TGCAGTGCTCTGGCTAGCAGGGGGTCCTCCTACAATGAGCAGTTCTTC. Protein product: CSALASRGSSYNEQFF.

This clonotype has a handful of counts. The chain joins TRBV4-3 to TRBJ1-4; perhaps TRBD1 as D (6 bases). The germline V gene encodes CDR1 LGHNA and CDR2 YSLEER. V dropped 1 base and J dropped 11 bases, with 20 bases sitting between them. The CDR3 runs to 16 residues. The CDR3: CASSQGQGGGIGKLFF. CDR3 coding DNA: TGCGCCAGCAGCCAAGGCCAGGGAGGGGGGATCGGGAAACTGTTTTTT.

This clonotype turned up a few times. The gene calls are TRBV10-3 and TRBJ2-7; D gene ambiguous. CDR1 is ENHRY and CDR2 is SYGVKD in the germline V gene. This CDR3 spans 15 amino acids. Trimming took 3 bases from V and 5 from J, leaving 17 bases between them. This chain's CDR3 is CAISEGQARSNEQYF. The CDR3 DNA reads TGTGCCATCAGTGAAGGGCAAGCCCGATCCAACGAGCAGTACTTC.

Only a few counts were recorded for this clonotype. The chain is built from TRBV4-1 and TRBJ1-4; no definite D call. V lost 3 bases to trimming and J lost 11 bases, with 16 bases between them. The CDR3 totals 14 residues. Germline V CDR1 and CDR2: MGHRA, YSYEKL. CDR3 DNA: TGCGCCAGCAGCCAGGAGGGCCGGGTTGAGAAACTGTTTTTT. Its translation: CASSQEGRVEKLFF.

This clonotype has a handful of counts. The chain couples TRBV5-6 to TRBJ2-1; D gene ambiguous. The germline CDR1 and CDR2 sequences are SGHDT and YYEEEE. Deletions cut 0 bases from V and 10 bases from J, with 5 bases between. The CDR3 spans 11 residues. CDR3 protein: CASSLAREQFF. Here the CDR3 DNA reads TGTGCCAGCAGCTTGGCGCGGGAGCAGTTCTTC.

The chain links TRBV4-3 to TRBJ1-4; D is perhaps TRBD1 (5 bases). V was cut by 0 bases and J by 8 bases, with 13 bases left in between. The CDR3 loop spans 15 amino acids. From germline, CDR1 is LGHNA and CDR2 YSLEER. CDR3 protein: CASSQDVGGREKLFF. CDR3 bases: TGCGCCAGCAGCCAAGATGTGGGGGGTCGGGAAAAACTGTTTTTT.

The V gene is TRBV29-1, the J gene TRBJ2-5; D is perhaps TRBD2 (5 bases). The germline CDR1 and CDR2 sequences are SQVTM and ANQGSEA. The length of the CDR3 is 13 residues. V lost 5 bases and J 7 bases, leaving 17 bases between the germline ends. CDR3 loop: CSVSIGPEVTQYF. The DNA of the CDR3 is TGCAGCGTTTCAATAGGTCCGGAGGTGACCCAGTACTTC.

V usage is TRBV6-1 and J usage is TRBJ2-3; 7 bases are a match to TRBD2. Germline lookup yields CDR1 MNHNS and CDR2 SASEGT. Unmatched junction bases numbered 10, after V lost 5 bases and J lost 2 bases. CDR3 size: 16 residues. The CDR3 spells CASSSGGSGITDTQYF. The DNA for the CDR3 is TGTGCCAGCAGTTCCGGGGGGAGCGGTATCACAGATACGCAGTATTTT.

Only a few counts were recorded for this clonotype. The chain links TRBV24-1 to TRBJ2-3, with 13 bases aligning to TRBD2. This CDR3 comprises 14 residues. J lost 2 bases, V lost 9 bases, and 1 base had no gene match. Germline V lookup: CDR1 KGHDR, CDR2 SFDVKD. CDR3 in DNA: TGTGCCACCGGACTAGCGGGGGTCACAGATACGCAGTATTTT. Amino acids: CATGLAGVTDTQYF.

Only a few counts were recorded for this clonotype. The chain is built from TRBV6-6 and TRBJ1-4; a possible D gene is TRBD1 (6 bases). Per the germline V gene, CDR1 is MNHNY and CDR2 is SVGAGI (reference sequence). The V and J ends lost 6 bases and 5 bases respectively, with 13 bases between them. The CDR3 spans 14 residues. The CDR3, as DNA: TGTGCCAGCAGAAGGACCGGGGGCAATGAAAAACTGTTTTTT. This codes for CASRRTGGNEKLFF.

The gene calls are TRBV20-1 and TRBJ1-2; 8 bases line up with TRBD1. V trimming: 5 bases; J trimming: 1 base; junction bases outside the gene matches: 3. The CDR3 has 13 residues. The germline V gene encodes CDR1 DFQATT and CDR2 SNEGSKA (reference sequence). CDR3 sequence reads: CSAQGANNYGYTF. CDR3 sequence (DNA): TGCAGTGCTCAGGGGGCAAATAACTATGGCTACACCTTC.

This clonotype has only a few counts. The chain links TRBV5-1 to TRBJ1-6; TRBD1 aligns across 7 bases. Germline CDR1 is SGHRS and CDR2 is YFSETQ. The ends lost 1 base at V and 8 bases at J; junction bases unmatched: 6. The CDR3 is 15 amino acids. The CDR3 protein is CASSLNTGADSPLHF. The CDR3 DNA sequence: TGCGCCAGCAGCTTGAATACAGGGGCAGATTCACCCCTCCACTTT.

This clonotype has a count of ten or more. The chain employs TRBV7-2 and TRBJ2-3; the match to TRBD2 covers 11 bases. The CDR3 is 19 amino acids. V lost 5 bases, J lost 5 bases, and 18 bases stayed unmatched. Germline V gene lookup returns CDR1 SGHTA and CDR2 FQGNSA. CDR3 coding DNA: TGTGCCAGCAGCCGCCCCGCAATCGCTAGCGGGGGGTGGGGAGATACGCAGTATTTT. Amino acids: CASSRPAIASGGWGDTQYF.

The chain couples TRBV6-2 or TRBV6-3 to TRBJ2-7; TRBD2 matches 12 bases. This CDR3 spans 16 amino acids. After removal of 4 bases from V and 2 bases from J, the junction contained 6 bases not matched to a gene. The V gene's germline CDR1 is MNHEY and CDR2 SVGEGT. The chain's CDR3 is CASSSASGGATYEQYF. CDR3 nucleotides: TGTGCCAGCAGTTCGGCTAGCGGGGGGGCCACCTACGAGCAGTACTTC.

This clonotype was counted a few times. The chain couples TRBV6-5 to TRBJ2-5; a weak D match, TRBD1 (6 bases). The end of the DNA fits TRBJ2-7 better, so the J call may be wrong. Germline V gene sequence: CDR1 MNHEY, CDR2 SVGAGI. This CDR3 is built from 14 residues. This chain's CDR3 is CASSSVRGSYEQYF. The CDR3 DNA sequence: TGTGCCAGCAGTTCGGTCAGGGGCTCCTACGAGCAGTACTTC.

DNA of the CDR3: TGCGCCAGCGAGTCCGGGACAGGGAACACTGAAGCTTTCTTT. Translating it yields CASESGTGNTEAFF. The V gene is TRBV5-1, the J gene TRBJ1-1; the match to TRBD1 covers 8 bases. This CDR3 comprises 14 residues. Germline CDR1 and CDR2: SGHRS and YFSETQ. The junction had 6 bases not matched to a gene; V was cut back by 7 bases and J by 1 base.

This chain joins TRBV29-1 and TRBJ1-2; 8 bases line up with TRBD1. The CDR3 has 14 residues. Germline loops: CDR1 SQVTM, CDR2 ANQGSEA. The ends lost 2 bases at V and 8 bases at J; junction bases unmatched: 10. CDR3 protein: CSVETQGALGGYTF. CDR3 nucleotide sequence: TGCAGCGTTGAAACTCAGGGGGCCTTAGGAGGCTACACCTTC. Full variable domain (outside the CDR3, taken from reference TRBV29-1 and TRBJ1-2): SAVISQKPSRDICQRGTSLTIQCQVDSQVTMMFWYRQQPGQSLTLIATANQGSEATYESGFVIDKFPISRPNLTFSTLTVSNMSPEDSSIYLCSVETQGALGGYTFGSGTRLTVV.

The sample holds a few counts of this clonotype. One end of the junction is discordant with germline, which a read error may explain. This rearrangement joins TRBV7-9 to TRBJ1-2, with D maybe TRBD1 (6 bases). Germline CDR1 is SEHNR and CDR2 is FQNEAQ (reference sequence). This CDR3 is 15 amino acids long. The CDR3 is CASRLGGAEDCGYTF. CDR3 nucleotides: TGTGCCAGCAGATTAGGGGGTGCCGAGGACTGTGGCTACACCTTC.